This entry concerns a single TCR beta chain. Original processing methods: By means of reference gene primer amplification, nucleated cell counts were estimated. Some clones are missing from TCRdb's copy, which holds only in-frame ones; the method was immunoSEQ multiplex PCR. V and J calls and clone size are given by that table; D and trimming were obtained from the DNA. The profile shows 150,000 to 200,000 clones, 60% to 80% of them singletons. This sample was taken from a study of blood T cell repertoires in COVID-19. Study as a whole: Samples taken during acute and convalescent COVID-19 were collected in the United States, Italy and Spain. PBMCs, B-cell-depleted T cells, or T cells provided the cDNA or gDNA that made up the material.

The CDR3 is made up of 15 amino acids. The junction had 9 bases not matched to a gene; V was cut back by 7 bases and J by 5 bases. Germline V gene sequence: CDR1 SGHTA, CDR2 FQGNSA. This chain links TRBV7-2 with TRBJ2-5; 11 bases align to TRBD2. This clonotype was obtained from a woman in her 70s with acute or convalescent COVID-19. Sequencing input: peripheral blood. CDR3 DNA: TGTGCCAGCAACGTCCCTGGACTAGCGGGTGAGACCCAGTACTTC. Translating it yields CASNVPGLAGETQYF.